These T cell receptor beta chains were read from a single sample in a study of blood T cell repertoires in COVID-19. The assay was immunoSEQ multiplex PCR, and TCRdb's table has in-frame clones only and misses some. The sample holds approximately 220,000 clones, 83% seen once. Sequencing was performed on PBMCs or T cells enriched from blood (not recorded which). These receptors came from a woman aged 50 to 65 who had been exposed to COVID-19. Both conserved end residues are part of each CDR3. D genes are given only for firm matches. Not all rows give a size; the values are once, few, many and, for expanded clones, a class.

D	V	size	J	CDR3	DNA
-	TRBV18	-	TRBJ1-2	CASSPDSNYGYTF	TGTGCCAGCTCGCCCGACAGTAACTATGGCTACACCTTC
-	TRBV7-8	-	TRBJ2-5	CASSLWGETQYF	TGTGCCAGCAGCCTGTGGGGCGAGACCCAGTACTTC
-	TRBV7-3	-	TRBJ1-1	CASSLFRGRRAFF	TGTGCCAGCAGCTTATTTAGAGGGAGGAGAGCTTTCTTT
-	TRBV6-5	-	TRBJ1-6	CASSSTADSPLHF	TGTGCCAGCAGTAGTACAGCGGATTCACCCCTCCACTTT
-	TRBV6-1	-	TRBJ1-1	CASSEFGGDGTEAFF	TGTGCCAGCAGTGAATTTGGGGGCGACGGCACTGAAGCTTTCTTT
-	TRBV28	-	TRBJ1-2	CASRGNYGYTF	TGTGCCAGCCGAGGTAACTATGGCTACACCTTC
-	TRBV10-2	-	TRBJ2-3	CASSHTDTQYF	TGCGCCAGCAGTCACACAGATACGCAGTATTTT
-	TRBV6-4	-	TRBJ1-1	CASSDSDSTEAFF	TGTGCCAGCAGTGACTCAGATAGCACTGAAGCTTTCTTT
TRBD2	TRBV28	-	TRBJ2-7	CASSLGGVGYEQYF	TGTGCCAGCAGTTTGGGAGGGGTGGGGTACGAGCAGTACTTC
TRBD1	TRBV5-1	-	TRBJ1-2	CASSLQGGYNYGYTF	TGCGCCAGCAGCTTGCAAGGGGGCTATAACTATGGCTACACCTTC
TRBD1	TRBV9	-	TRBJ1-4	CASSVYGQGPNEKLFF	TGTGCCAGCAGCGTCTATGGACAGGGCCCGAATGAAAAACTGTTTTTT
-	TRBV28	-	TRBJ1-5	CASTPGGVQPQHF	TGTGCCAGCACCCCCGGGGGGGTTCAGCCCCAGCATTTT
TRBD1	TRBV11-2	-	TRBJ2-7	CASSLETGATYEQYF	TGTGCCAGCAGCTTAGAAACAGGGGCGACCTACGAGCAGTACTTC
-	TRBV19	-	TRBJ2-3	CASSPGFGTDTQYF	TGTGCCAGCTCCCCAGGTTTCGGCACAGATACGCAGTATTTT
TRBD1	TRBV27	few	TRBJ2-7	CASSLIAPQGWDEQYF	TGTGCCAGCAGTTTAATAGCCCCACAGGGGTGGGACGAGCAGTACTTC
TRBD2	TRBV7-2	-	TRBJ2-7	CASSLSGGYGEQYF	TGTGCCAGCAGCTTAAGCGGGGGGTACGGCGAGCAGTACTTC
-	TRBV27	-	TRBJ2-2	CASSKRIIGGELFF	TGTGCCAGCAGTAAGAGAATTATCGGCGGGGAGCTGTTTTTT
TRBD1	TRBV7-8	-	TRBJ1-1	CASSVRGPEAFF	TGTGCCAGCAGCGTCAGGGGGCCTGAAGCTTTCTTT
TRBD1	TRBV19	-	TRBJ1-1	CASSQGVSTEAFF	TGTGCCAGTTCTCAGGGGGTTAGCACTGAAGCTTTCTTT
-	TRBV28	once	TRBJ1-2	CASSPPQWRGLHTF	TGTGCCAGCAGTCCCCCGCAATGGAGGGGCCTTCACACCTTC
TRBD1	TRBV29-1	once	TRBJ1-1	CSVGTGLATEAFF	TGCAGCGTTGGGACAGGGCTGGCCACTGAAGCTTTCTTT
-	TRBV10-3	once	TRBJ1-1	CAIGSDGGGTEAFF	TGTGCCATCGGATCCGATGGGGGGGGCACTGAAGCTTTCTTT
-	TRBV5-4	-	TRBJ2-7	CASSFELTYEQYF	TGTGCCAGCAGCTTCGAACTTACCTACGAGCAGTACTTC
TRBD2	TRBV6-2/TRBV6-3	-	TRBJ2-7	CASSYAPGSGGYEQYF	TGTGCCAGCAGTTACGCCCCCGGTAGCGGGGGCTACGAGCAGTACTTC
-	TRBV4-3	few	TRBJ1-2	CASSQELGNYGYTF	TGCGCCAGCAGCCAAGAGCTCGGTAACTATGGCTACACCTTC
-	TRBV19	-	TRBJ1-4	CASSRQVWDEKLFF	TGTGCCAGTAGCCGACAGGTGTGGGATGAAAAACTGTTTTTT
-	TRBV15	once	TRBJ2-2	CATSRGGSTGELFF	TGTGCCACCAGCAGAGGAGGCAGCACCGGGGAGCTGTTTTTT
TRBD2	TRBV30	-	TRBJ2-2	CAWSVRAGVVVGELFF	TGTGCCTGGAGTGTACGAGCGGGGGTGGTCGTCGGGGAGCTGTTTTTT
TRBD1	TRBV7-9	few	TRBJ1-1	CASRVRGDTEAFF	TGTGCCAGCAGGGTCAGGGGGGACACTGAAGCTTTCTTT
TRBD2	TRBV3-1/TRBV3-2	-	TRBJ2-3	CASSLERGVTDTQYF	TGTGCCAGCAGCCTTGAGCGGGGGGTAACAGATACGCAGTATTTT
-	TRBV2	-	TRBJ1-2	CASTEGYGYTF	TGTGCCAGCACCGAGGGCTATGGCTACACCTTC
-	TRBV4-2	-	TRBJ1-3	CASSQDLGHDYSGNTIYF	TGTGCCAGCAGCCAAGATTTGGGACACGATTACTCTGGAAACACCATATATTTT
TRBD1	TRBV19	-	TRBJ2-7	CASTPGQGSYEQYF	TGTGCCAGTACCCCGGGACAGGGTTCCTACGAGCAGTACTTC
TRBD1	TRBV28	-	TRBJ1-1	CASSSSGGWVTEAFF	TGTGCCAGCAGTTCCTCAGGGGGCTGGGTCACTGAAGCTTTCTTT
-	TRBV27	few	TRBJ1-2	CATSRGYGGYTF	TGTGCCACCAGCAGGGGATACGGGGGCTACACCTTC
TRBD1	TRBV2	once	TRBJ1-5	CAWSGTDNQPQHF	TGTGCCTGGTCCGGGACAGACAATCAGCCCCAGCATTTT
TRBD1	TRBV9	-	TRBJ1-1	CASSGPGQGGVAFF	TGTGCCAGCAGCGGACCGGGACAGGGGGGAGTAGCTTTCTTT
-	TRBV12-5	-	TRBJ1-1	CASGFAGTEAFF	TGTGCTAGTGGATTTGCGGGCACTGAAGCTTTCTTT
TRBD1	TRBV19	-	TRBJ1-6	CASSPFRPGQGDLSSYNSPLHF	TGTGCCAGTAGTCCCTTTCGACCGGGACAGGGGGACCTTAGCTCCTATAATTCACCCCTCCACTTT